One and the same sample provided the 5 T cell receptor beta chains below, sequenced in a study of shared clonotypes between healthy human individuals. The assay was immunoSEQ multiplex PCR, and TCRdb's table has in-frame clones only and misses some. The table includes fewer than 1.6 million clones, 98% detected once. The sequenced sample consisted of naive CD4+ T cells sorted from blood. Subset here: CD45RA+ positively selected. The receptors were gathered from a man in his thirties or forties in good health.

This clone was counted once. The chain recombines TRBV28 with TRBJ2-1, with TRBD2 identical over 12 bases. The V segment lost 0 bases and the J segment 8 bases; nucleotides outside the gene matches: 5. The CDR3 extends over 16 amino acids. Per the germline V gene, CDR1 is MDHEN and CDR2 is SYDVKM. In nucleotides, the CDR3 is TGTGCCAGCAGTTTATGGACTAGCGGGAGTATAGATGAGCAGTTCTTC. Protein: CASSLWTSGSIDEQFF.

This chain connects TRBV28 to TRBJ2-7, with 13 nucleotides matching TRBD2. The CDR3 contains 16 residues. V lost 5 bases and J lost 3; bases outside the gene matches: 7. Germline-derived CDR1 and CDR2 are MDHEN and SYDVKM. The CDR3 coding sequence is TGTGCCAGCAGTCCACCGGGACTAGCGGGATACTACGAGCAGTACTTC. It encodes CASSPPGLAGYYEQYF.

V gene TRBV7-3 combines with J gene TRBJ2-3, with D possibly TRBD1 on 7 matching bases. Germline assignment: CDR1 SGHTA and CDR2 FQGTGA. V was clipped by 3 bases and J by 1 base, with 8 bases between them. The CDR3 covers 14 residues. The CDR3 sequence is CASSFRGGTDTQYF. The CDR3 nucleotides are TGTGCCAGCAGCTTCAGGGGGGGCACAGATACGCAGTATTTT.

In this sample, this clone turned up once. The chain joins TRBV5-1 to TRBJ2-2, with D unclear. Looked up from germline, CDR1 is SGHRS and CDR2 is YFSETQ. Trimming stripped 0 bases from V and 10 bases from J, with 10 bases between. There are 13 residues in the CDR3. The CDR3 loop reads CASSLGVAMELFF. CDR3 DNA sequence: TGCGCCAGCAGCTTGGGGGTTGCTATGGAGCTGTTTTTT.

The CDR3 loop reads CASSLGGDRRADTQYF. CDR3 DNA: TGTGCCAGCAGCTTAGGGGGGGACAGGAGGGCAGATACGCAGTATTTT. This chain joins TRBV7-2 and TRBJ2-3, with 8 bases aligning to TRBD1. V lost 1 base, J lost 4 bases, and 7 bases stayed unmatched. This CDR3 spans 16 amino acids. In germline, CDR1 is SGHTA, CDR2 FQGNSA.